One and the same sample provided the 11 T cell receptor beta chains below, sequenced in a study of response to subunit inactivated influenza vaccine. TCRdb called the RT-PCR reads again in MiXCR, with one record for every CDR3 protein. The table lists more than 700,000 distinct CDR3 sequences, 21% of them singletons. The sample here was PBMCs from blood, taken 4 to 6 days after vaccination. These receptors all come from a man between 45 and 60 years old who received an inactivated influenza vaccine.

In this sample, this clonotype turned up a few times. Here the CDR3 DNA reads TGTGCCAGCAGCCCCCTATCCAGCCCTCACGCCTACGAGCAGTACTTC. As protein: CASSPLSSPHAYEQYF. The chain recombines TRBV11-2 with TRBJ2-7; D is undetermined. The V end lost 5 bases, the J end lost 2 bases, and 19 bases lay between the germline ends. The length of the CDR3 is 16 residues. CDR1 SGHAT and CDR2 FQNNGV come from the germline V gene.

This rearrangement joins TRBV20-1 to TRBJ2-1; D not certain. The germline gives CDR1 DFQATT, CDR2 SNEGSKA (reference sequence). The CDR3 extends over 14 amino acids. V was cut by 4 bases and J by 7 bases, with 17 bases left in between. CDR3 coding DNA: TGCAGTGCTACGGTAGGGCCAGCTACAAATGAGCAGTTCTTC. It is translated as CSATVGPATNEQFF.

The rearrangement links TRBV11-2 to TRBJ2-1; D may be TRBD2 (6 bases). V gave up 0 bases and J gave up 3 bases, with 9 bases separating them. Germline V CDR1 and CDR2: SGHAT, FQNNGV. This CDR3 has 15 amino acids. CDR3 in amino acids: CASSLEAGIYNEQFF. The CDR3, as DNA: TGTGCCAGCAGCTTAGAGGCGGGAATCTACAATGAGCAGTTCTTC.

Remarks on this clonotype: Being one base from a much bigger clone, this may be a read error. The chain has TRBV7-6 and TRBJ2-7, with a possible D match to TRBD1 (6 bases). In germline, CDR1 is SGHVS, CDR2 FNYEAQ. The CDR3 covers 13 residues. CDR3 DNA: TGTGCCAGCAGCTCGAACCAGGGGTACGATCAGTACTTC. Residues: CASSSNQGYDQYF.

This clonotype was recorded many times. The CDR3 loop reads CSARDDNEQFF. The DNA for the CDR3 is TGCAGTGCTAGAGATGACAATGAGCAGTTCTTC. This chain joins TRBV20-1 and TRBJ2-1; D gene uncertain. Germline V gene data show CDR1 as DFQATT and CDR2 as SNEGSKA (reference sequence). The V and J ends lost 0 bases and 5 bases respectively, with 2 bases between them. The CDR3 spans 11 residues.

The V gene is TRBV9, the J gene TRBJ2-6; D is possibly TRBD2 (5 bases). The CDR3 spans 16 residues. V gave up 1 base and J gave up 0 bases, with 8 bases separating them. Germline CDR1 reads SGDLS; CDR2 reads YYNGEE. CDR3 nucleotides: TGTGCCAGCAGCGTATGGGGAGACTCTGGGGCCAACGTCCTGACTTTC. Protein sequence: CASSVWGDSGANVLTF.

The CDR3, as DNA: TGTGCCAGCAGCGTAGAACTAGCGGGCGCCCAAGAGACCCAGTACTTC. Protein: CASSVELAGAQETQYF. The J gene is TRBJ2-5, the V gene TRBV9; 9 bases map to TRBD2. The length of the CDR3 is 16 residues. J was trimmed by 1 base and V by 0 bases; bases with no gene match: 4. From germline, CDR1 is SGDLS and CDR2 YYNGEE.

This clonotype has only a few counts. The genes are TRBV4-2 and TRBJ2-1; D is possibly TRBD1 or TRBD2 (5 bases each). CDR3 length equals 16 residues. V shed 1 base and J shed 0 bases, with 10 bases lying between them. The germline gives CDR1 LGHNA, CDR2 YNFKEQ. CDR3: CASSQGGGVSYNEQFF. In DNA form, the CDR3 reads TGTGCCAGCAGCCAAGGTGGGGGAGTCTCCTACAATGAGCAGTTCTTC.

This clonotype was seen repeatedly, ten times or more. V gene TRBV10-3 combines with J gene TRBJ1-1; D uncertain. V gave up 4 bases and J gave up 0 bases, with 6 bases separating them. Germline V gene sequence: CDR1 ENHRY, CDR2 SYGVKD. CDR3 length: 13 amino acids. The CDR3 here is CAISGYLNTEAFF. DNA for the CDR3: TGTGCCATCAGTGGGTACTTGAACACTGAAGCTTTCTTT.

This clonotype turned up a few times. The chain couples TRBV7-9 to TRBJ2-1; D remains ambiguous. V was pared by 1 base and J by 7 bases, with 17 bases between. The CDR3 has 16 amino acids. Germline values: CDR1 SEHNR, CDR2 FQNEAQ (reference sequence). The DNA for the CDR3 is TGTGCCAGCAGCTTAGGATACCAGATACCCGGTAATGAGCAGTTCTTC. It is translated as CASSLGYQIPGNEQFF.

V is TRBV5-1 and J is TRBJ2-1; TRBD1 agrees at 10 bases. CDR3 length: 17 amino acids. Germline values: CDR1 SGHRS, CDR2 YFSETQ. Germline trimming cut 3 bases from V and 9 bases from J; bases unmatched to any gene: 15. The CDR3 DNA sequence: TGCGCCAGCAGCTCCAAACCCCGGGACAGGGGAGCAAGTGAGCAGTTCTTC. It yields the protein CASSSKPRDRGASEQFF. Supplemented by reference TRBV5-1 and TRBJ2-1, the full variable domain reads KAGVTQTPRYLIKTRGQQVTLSCSPISGHRSVSWYQQTPGQGLQFLFEYFSETQRNKGNFPGRFSGRQFSNSRSEMNVSTLELGDSALYLCASSSKPRDRGASEQFFGPGTRLTVL.